Shown below are 3 T cell receptor beta chains from a single sample sequenced in a study of blood T cell repertoires in COVID-19. Repertoires were generated with immunoSEQ multiplex PCR, while TCRdb's copy carries only in-frame clones and drops some. Counted here are under 150,000 clones, around four fifths occurring once; the ten biggest clones make up about 8.5%. Specimen: peripheral blood. The receptors were gathered from a middle-aged woman with acute or convalescent COVID-19.

The chain recombines TRBV5-1 with TRBJ1-1, with D maybe TRBD1 (5 bases). Germline lookup yields CDR1 SGHRS and CDR2 YFSETQ. The CDR3 sequence is 14 residues long. V lost 4 bases and J 3 bases, leaving 13 bases between the germline ends. CDR3 residues: CASSPRGRDTEAFF. The CDR3 coding sequence is TGCGCCAGCAGCCCCCGGGGGAGGGACACTGAAGCTTTCTTT.

A word on this clone: The junction departs from the called germline gene at one end, perhaps through a read error. The chain carries TRBV7-2 and TRBJ2-7; D ambiguous. This CDR3 comprises 15 residues. Per the germline V gene, CDR1 is SGHTA and CDR2 is FQGNSA. Here the CDR3 reads CANSLEVTAIYEQYF. CDR3 DNA sequence: TGTGCCAACAGCTTAGAGGTGACTGCAATCTACGAGCAGTACTTC.

The V gene is TRBV7-8, the J gene TRBJ1-2, with D maybe TRBD1 (6 bases). Trimming took 1 base from V and 0 from J, leaving 15 bases between them. Germline V lookup: CDR1 SGHVS, CDR2 FQNEAQ. CDR3 length equals 17 residues. DNA for the CDR3: TGTGCCAGCAGCTTAGAGGAGGGCGGGGGCGCTAACTATGGCTACACCTTC. Its protein is CASSLEEGGGANYGYTF. The entire variable domain, with the rest obtained from reference TRBV7-8 and TRBJ1-2, is as follows: GAGVSQSPRYKVAKRGQDVALRCDPISGHVSLFWYQQALGQGPEFLTYFQNEAQLDKSGLPSDRFFAERPEGSVSTLKIQRTQQEDSAVYLCASSLEEGGGANYGYTFGSGTRLTVV.